Listed below are T cell receptor beta chains from one sample, sequenced in a study of T cell clonotyping in hematopoietic cell transplantation. Libraries were prepared by immunoSEQ multiplex PCR; TCRdb keeps only in-frame clonotypes and omits some of them. The table records about 26,000 clones, around 84% of them present only once. The source material was peripheral blood mononuclear cells, sampled before stem cell transplant. The receptor set was obtained from a woman in her sixties with acute myeloid leukemia. Some clones in this sample may be carry-over from other donors' samples. Both conserved end residues are part of each CDR3. A D gene is named only where the DNA matches it firmly. Size values are once, few and many counts, or a class for expanded clones, and some rows have none.

cdr3_nt cdr3_aa j_call d_call clone_size v_call
TGTGCCAGCCAGGACAGTAAGCGCAATCAGCCCCAGCATTTT CASQDSKRNQPQHF TRBJ1-5 NA few TRBV19
TGTGCCAGCACCCGGGGACAGGGGGCCTACGAGCAGTACTTC CASTRGQGAYEQYF TRBJ2-7 TRBD1 NA TRBV2
TGTGCCATCAGTGACGGGGGCTCCTATAATTCACCCCTCCACTTT CAISDGGSYNSPLHF TRBJ1-6 NA once TRBV10-3
TGTGCCAGCAGCGTAGCTCCGACCTACGAGCAGTACTTC CASSVAPTYEQYF TRBJ2-7 NA once TRBV9
TGTGCCAGCAGCTTACCGACAACCTTGGGCACTGAAGCTTTCTTT CASSLPTTLGTEAFF TRBJ1-1 NA NA TRBV7-2
TGTGCCAGCAACACGGGGGGGGCTAACTATGGCTACACCTTC CASNTGGANYGYTF TRBJ1-2 NA NA TRBV6-6
TGTGCCATCAGTGGTTCCGGGACTAGCGGAGAAAAGCCAGAGACCCAGTACTTC CAISGSGTSGEKPETQYF TRBJ2-5 TRBD2 NA TRBV10-3
TGTGCCAGCAGTTTATTAGGGGGTTTCGGTGGGGGAGATACGCAGTATTTT CASSLLGGFGGGDTQYF TRBJ2-3 NA NA TRBV27
TGTGCCAGCAGTTCGGACGGCAGCTCTGGAAACACCATATATTTT CASSSDGSSGNTIYF TRBJ1-3 NA NA TRBV6-6
TGTGCCAGCAACCCCCTGTCCGGGTGCAATCAGCCCCAGCATTTT CASNPLSGCNQPQHF TRBJ1-5 NA few TRBV5-6
TGTGCCAGCAGCTTAAAGTCCGCCAGTAACTATGGCTACACCTTC CASSLKSASNYGYTF TRBJ1-2 NA NA TRBV5-4
TGTGCCAGCAGTGGGACAACTGAAGCTTTCTTT CASSGTTEAFF TRBJ1-1 NA NA TRBV28
TGTGCCAGCAGCTTCGACGGTAGCAGCGCAGATACGCAGTATTTT CASSFDGSSADTQYF TRBJ2-3 NA once TRBV11-3
TGTGCCAGCAGCTTAGTCACAGGGAGCCCCTATGGCTACACCTTC CASSLVTGSPYGYTF TRBJ1-2 NA NA TRBV5-4
TGTGCCACCAGCAACACCGGGACAGGGAGCGGCTACACCTTC CATSNTGTGSGYTF TRBJ1-2 TRBD1 NA TRBV15
TGTGCCAGCAGTTTAAGGGTCTCCGGGGAGCTGTTTTTT CASSLRVSGELFF TRBJ2-2 NA NA TRBV28
TGTGCCAGCAGCTCAGGGGCGGGCCACGACTATGGCTACACCTTC CASSSGAGHDYGYTF TRBJ1-2 NA NA TRBV7-9
TGTGCCAGCAGTCCCGACAGGGGTGGCACCGGGGAGCTGTTTTTT CASSPDRGGTGELFF TRBJ2-2 TRBD1 NA TRBV6-5
TGTGCCAGCAGCGACCGAGGTCTCCGCGATACGCAGTATTTT CASSDRGLRDTQYF TRBJ2-3 NA NA TRBV9
TGTGCCAGCAGCTTGCTGGACACCAGCTACAATGAGCAGTTCTTC CASSLLDTSYNEQFF TRBJ2-1 NA NA TRBV5-4
TGTGCCAGCAGTCCTCCGGGACAGGGGCTGTTTGGTGAGCAGTTCTTC CASSPPGQGLFGEQFF TRBJ2-1 TRBD1 NA TRBV6-6
TGTGCCAGCAGTTTAGACGGGGACTATGGCTACACCTTC CASSLDGDYGYTF TRBJ1-2 NA few TRBV27
TGCAGCGTTGAGACAGGGGCTCCTGGAAACACCATATATTTT CSVETGAPGNTIYF TRBJ1-3 TRBD1 NA TRBV29-1
TGTGCCAGCAGCCCAATGGGGGGACAGGGAGGCGAGCAGTACTTC CASSPMGGQGGEQYF TRBJ2-7 TRBD1 NA TRBV7-3
TGTGCCAGCAGCTTAGCGCTGGGGGGGCGAGGAAACACCATATATTTT CASSLALGGRGNTIYF TRBJ1-3 NA NA TRBV7-9
TGTGCCAGCAGTGAAGCCCACCAAGAGACCCAGTACTTC CASSEAHQETQYF TRBJ2-5 NA NA TRBV2
TGTGCCAGCAGAGGGACCCAAGTATTGACTGAAGCTTTCTTT CASRGTQVLTEAFF TRBJ1-1 NA NA TRBV14
TGTGCCAGCAACCAGGGATACACCGGGGAGCTATTTTTT CASNQGYTGELFF TRBJ2-2 NA NA TRBV11-2
TGTGCCAGCCCTCTAGTTGTCAGCACAGATACGCAGTATTTT CASPLVVSTDTQYF TRBJ2-3 NA NA TRBV7-3
TGTGCCAGCAGCTCATGGACTAGCGGGAGTTATAATGAGCAGTTCTTC CASSSWTSGSYNEQFF TRBJ2-1 TRBD2 NA TRBV5-6
TGTGCCAGCAGCTTGACAGGCCTCATAGGCTCCGGGGAGCTGTTTTTT CASSLTGLIGSGELFF TRBJ2-2 NA NA TRBV7-2
TGTGCCAGCTCACCAGCGGGGGCCCCCTACGAGCAGTACTTC CASSPAGAPYEQYF TRBJ2-7 NA NA TRBV18
TGTGCCAGTAGGGAGGTGAACACTGAAGCTTTCTTT CASREVNTEAFF TRBJ1-1 NA NA TRBV19
TGTGCCACCCGGTCGGGCAGAAAGAACACCGGGGAGCTGTTTTTT CATRSGRKNTGELFF TRBJ2-2 NA NA TRBV2
TGTGCCAGCAGGCCTGACACCTTTGGCTACACCTTC CASRPDTFGYTF TRBJ1-2 NA few TRBV5-4